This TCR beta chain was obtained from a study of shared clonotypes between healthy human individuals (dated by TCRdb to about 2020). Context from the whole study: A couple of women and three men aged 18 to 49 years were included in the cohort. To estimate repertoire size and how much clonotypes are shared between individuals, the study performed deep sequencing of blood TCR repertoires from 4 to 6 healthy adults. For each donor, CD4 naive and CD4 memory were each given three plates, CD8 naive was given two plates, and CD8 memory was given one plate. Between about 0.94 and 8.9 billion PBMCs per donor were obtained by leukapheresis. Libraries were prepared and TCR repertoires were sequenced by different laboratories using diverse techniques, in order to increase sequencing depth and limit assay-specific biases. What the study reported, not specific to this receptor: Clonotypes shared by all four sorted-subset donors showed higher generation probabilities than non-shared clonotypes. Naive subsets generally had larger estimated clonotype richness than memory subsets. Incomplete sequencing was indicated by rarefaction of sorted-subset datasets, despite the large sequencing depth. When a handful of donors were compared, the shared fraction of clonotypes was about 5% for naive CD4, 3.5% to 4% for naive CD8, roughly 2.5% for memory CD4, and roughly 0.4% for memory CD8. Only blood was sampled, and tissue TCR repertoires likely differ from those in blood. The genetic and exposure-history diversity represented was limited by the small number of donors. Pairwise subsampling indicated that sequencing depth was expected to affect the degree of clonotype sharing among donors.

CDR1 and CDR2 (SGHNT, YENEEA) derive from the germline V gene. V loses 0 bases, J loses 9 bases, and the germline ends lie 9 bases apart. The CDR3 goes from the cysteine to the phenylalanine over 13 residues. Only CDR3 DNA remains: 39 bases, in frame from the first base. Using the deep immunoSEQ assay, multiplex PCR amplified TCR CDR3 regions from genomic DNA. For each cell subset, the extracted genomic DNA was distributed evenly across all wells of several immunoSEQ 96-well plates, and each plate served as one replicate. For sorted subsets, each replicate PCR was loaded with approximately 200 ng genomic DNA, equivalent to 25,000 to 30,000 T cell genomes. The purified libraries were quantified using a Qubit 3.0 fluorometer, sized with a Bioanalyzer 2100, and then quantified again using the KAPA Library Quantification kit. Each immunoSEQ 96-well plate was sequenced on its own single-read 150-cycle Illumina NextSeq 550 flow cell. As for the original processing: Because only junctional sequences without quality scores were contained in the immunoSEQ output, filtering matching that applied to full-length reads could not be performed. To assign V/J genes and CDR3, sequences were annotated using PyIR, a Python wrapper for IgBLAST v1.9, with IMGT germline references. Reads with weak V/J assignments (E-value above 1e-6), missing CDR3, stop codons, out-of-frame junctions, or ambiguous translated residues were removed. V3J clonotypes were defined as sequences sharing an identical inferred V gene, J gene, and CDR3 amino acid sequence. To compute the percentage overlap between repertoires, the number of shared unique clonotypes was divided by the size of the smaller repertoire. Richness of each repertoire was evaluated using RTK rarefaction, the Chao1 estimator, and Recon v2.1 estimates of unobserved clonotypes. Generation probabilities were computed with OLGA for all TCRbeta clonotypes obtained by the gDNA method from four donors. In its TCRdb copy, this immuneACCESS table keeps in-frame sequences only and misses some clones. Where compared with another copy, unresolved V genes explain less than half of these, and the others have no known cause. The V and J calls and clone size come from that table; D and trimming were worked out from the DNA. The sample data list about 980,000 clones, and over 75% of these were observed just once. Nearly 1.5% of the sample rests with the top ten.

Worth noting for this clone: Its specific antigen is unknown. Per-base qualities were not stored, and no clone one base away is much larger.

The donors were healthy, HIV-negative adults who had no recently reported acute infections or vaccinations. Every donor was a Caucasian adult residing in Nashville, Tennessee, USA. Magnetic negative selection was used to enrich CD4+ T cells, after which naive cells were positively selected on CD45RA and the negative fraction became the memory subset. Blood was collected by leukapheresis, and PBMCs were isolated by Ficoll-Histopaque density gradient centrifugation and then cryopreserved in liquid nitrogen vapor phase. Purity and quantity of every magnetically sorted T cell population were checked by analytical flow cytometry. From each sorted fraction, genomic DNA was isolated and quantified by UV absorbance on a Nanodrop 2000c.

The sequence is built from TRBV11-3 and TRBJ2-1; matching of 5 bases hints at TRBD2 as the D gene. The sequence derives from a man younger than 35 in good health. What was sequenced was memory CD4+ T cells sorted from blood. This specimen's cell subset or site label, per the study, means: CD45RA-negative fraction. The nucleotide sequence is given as TGTGCCAGCAGCTTAGACCGGGGTGGTGAGCAGTTCTTC. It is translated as CASSLDRGGEQFF. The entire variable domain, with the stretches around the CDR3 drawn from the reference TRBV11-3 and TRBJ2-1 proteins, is EAGVVQSPRYKIIEKKQPVAFWCNPISGHNTLYWYLQNLGQGPELLIRYENEEAVDDSQLPKDRFSAERLKGVDSTLKIQPAELGDSAVYLCASSLDRGGEQFFGPGTRLTVL.